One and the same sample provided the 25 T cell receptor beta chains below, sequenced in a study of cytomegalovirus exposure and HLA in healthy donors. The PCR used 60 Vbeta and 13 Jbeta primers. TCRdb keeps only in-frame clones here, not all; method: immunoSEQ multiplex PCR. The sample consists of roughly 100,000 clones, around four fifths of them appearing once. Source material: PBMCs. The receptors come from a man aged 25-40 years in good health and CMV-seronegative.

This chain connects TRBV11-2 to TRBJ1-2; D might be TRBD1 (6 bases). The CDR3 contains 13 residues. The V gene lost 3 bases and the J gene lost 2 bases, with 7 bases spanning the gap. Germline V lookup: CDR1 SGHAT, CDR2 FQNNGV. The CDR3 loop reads CASSFGQNYGYTF. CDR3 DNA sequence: TGTGCCAGCAGCTTTGGACAGAACTATGGCTACACCTTC.

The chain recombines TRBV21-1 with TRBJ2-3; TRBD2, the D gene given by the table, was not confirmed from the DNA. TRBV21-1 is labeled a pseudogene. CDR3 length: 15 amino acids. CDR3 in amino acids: CAGGRGRATGDTQYF. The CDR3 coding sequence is TGTGCAGGGGGACGGGGGAGGGCCACTGGAGATACGCAGTATTTT.

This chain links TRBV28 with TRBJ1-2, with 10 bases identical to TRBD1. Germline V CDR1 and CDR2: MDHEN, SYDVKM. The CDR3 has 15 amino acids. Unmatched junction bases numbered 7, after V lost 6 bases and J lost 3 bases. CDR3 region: CASSLRTGGDYGYTF. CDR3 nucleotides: TGTGCCAGCAGCCTGAGGACAGGGGGAGACTATGGCTACACCTTC.

The chain's CDR3 is CASSPGGVGEKLFF. The CDR3 DNA reads as TGTGCCAGTAGTCCGGGAGGGGTTGGCGAAAAACTGTTTTTT. V and J are TRBV19 and TRBJ1-4; tentatively, D is TRBD1 (5 bases). The CDR3 runs 14 residues. Trimming pared 5 bases from V and 8 bases from J, leaving 15 bases between. Germline CDR1 is LNHDA and CDR2 is SQIVND (reference sequence).

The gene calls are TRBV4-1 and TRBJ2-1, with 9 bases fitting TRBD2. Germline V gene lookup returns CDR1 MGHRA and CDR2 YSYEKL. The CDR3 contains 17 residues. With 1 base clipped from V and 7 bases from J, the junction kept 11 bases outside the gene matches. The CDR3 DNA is TGCGCCAGCAGCCAAGGGGGCGGGAGGGCCATTTGGAATGAGCAGTTCTTC. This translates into CASSQGGGRAIWNEQFF.

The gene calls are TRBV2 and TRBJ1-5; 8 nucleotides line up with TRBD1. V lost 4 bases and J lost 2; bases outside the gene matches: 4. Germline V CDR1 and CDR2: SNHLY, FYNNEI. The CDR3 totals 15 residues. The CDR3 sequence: CASSGTGWGNQPQHF. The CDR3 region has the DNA TGTGCCAGCAGTGGGACAGGGTGGGGCAATCAGCCCCAGCATTTT.

Written as DNA, the CDR3 is TGTGCCAGCAGCTCCGAAGCAGGGGGCTCCAATCAGCCCCAGCATTTT. This gives the protein CASSSEAGGSNQPQHF. V and J are TRBV7-9 and TRBJ1-5; 8 bases line up with TRBD1. The CDR3 is 16 residues long. Per germline, CDR1 SEHNR and CDR2 FQNEAQ (reference sequence). The V gene end was trimmed by 4 bases and the J gene end by 3 bases; junction bases not matched to a gene: 8.

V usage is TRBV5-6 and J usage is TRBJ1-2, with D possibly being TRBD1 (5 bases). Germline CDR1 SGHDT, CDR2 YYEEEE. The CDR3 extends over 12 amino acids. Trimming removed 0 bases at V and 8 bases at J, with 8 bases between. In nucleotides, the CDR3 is TGTGCCAGCAGCTTGGACAGGTCAGGCTACACCTTC. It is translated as CASSLDRSGYTF. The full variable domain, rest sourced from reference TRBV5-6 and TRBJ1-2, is DAGVTQSPTHLIKTRGQQVTLRCSPKSGHDTVSWYQQALGQGPQFIFQYYEEEERQRGNFPDRFSGHQFPNYSSELNVNALLLGDSALYLCASSLDRSGYTFGSGTRLTVV.

CDR3 DNA: TGTGCCAGCAGCTTGGGGGGATTGACAGGGGCCGAAAAACTGTTTTTT. Protein: CASSLGGLTGAEKLFF. This chain uses TRBV5-4 with TRBJ1-4; 8 nucleotides line up with TRBD1. The germline V gene encodes CDR1 SGHNT and CDR2 YYREEE (reference sequence). CDR3 length: 16 amino acids. The V gene end was trimmed by 0 bases and the J gene end by 8 bases; junction bases not matched to a gene: 9.

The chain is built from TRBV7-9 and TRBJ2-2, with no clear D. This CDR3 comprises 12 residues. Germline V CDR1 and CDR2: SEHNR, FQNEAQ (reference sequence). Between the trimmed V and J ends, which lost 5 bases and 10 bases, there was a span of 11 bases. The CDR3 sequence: CASSHSIPELFF. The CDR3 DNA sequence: TGTGCCAGCAGCCACAGTATTCCGGAGCTGTTTTTT.

CDR3 nucleotide sequence: TGTGCCAGCAGCCCGACGCAGGTAACTGGCTACACCTTC. Translated: CASSPTQVTGYTF. The rearrangement uses TRBV7-2 and TRBJ1-2; D is undetermined. The V and J ends lost 5 bases and 7 bases respectively, with 14 bases between them. Germline V lookup: CDR1 SGHTA, CDR2 FQGNSA. This CDR3 comprises 13 residues.

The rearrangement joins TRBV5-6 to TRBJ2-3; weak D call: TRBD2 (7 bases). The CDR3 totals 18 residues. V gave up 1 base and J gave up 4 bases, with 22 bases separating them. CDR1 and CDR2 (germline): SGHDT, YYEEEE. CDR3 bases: TGTGCCAGCAGCTTGTTGGGGGAGGCGGGGGCGAGCGCAGATACGCAGTATTTT. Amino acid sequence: CASSLLGEAGASADTQYF. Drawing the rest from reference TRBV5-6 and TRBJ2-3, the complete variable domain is DAGVTQSPTHLIKTRGQQVTLRCSPKSGHDTVSWYQQALGQGPQFIFQYYEEEERQRGNFPDRFSGHQFPNYSSELNVNALLLGDSALYLCASSLLGEAGASADTQYFGPGTRLTVL.

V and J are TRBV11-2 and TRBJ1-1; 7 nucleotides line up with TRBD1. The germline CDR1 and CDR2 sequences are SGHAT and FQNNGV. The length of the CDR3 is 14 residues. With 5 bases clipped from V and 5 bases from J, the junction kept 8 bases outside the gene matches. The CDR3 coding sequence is TGTGCCAGCAGCGCCAGACAGGGTAGGACTGAAGCTTTCTTT. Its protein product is CASSARQGRTEAFF.

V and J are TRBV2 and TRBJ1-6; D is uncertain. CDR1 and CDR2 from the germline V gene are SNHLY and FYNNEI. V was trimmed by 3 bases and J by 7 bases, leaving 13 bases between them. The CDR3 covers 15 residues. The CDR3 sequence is CASSDWALKNSPLHF. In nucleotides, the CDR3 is TGTGCCAGCAGTGATTGGGCATTAAAAAATTCACCCCTCCACTTT.

The CDR3 nucleotides are TGCGCCAGCAGCCCGCGCGGGACAGGGGCCTACGAGCAGTACTTC. It encodes CASSPRGTGAYEQYF. The chain combines TRBV5-1 with TRBJ2-7; the match to TRBD1 covers 10 bases. The germline V gene has CDR1 SGHRS and CDR2 YFSETQ. The ends lost 4 bases at V and 2 bases at J; junction bases unmatched: 6. This CDR3 contains 15 residues.

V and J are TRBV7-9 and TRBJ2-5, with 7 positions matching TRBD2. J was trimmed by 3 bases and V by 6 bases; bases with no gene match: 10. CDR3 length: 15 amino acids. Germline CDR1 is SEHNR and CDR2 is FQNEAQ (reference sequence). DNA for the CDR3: TGTGCCAGCAGACAATCGGGGACTACCGAAGAGACCCAGTACTTC. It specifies CASRQSGTTEETQYF.

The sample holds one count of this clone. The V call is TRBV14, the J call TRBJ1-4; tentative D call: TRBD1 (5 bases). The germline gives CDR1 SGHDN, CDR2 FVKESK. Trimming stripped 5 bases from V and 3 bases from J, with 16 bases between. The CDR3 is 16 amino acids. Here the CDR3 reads CASSLWQGGSNEKLFF. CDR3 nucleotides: TGTGCCAGCAGCTTGTGGCAGGGCGGTTCTAATGAAAAACTGTTTTTT.

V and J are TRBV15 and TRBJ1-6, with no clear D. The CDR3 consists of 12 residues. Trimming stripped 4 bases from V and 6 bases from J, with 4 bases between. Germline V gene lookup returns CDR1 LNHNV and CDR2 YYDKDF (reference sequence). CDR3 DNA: TGTGCCACCAGCACCAGTAATTCACCCCTCCACTTT. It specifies CATSTSNSPLHF.

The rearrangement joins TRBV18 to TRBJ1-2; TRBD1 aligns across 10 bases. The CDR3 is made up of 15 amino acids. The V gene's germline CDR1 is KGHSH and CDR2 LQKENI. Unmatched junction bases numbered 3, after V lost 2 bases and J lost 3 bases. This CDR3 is CASSPGTGADYGYTF. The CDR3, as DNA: TGTGCCAGCTCACCAGGGACAGGGGCTGACTATGGCTACACCTTC.

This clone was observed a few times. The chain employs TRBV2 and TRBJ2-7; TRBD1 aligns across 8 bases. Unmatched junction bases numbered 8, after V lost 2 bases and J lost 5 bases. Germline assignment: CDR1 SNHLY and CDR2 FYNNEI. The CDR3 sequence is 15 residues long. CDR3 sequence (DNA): TGTGCCAGCAGTGAAAGACAGGGGAACATCAACGAGCAGTACTTC. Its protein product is CASSERQGNINEQYF.

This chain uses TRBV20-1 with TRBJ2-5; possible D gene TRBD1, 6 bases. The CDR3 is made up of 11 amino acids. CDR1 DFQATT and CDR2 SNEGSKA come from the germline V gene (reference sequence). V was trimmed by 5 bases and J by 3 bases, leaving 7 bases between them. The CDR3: CSAYREETQYF. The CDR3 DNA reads TGCAGTGCTTACAGGGAAGAGACCCAGTACTTC.

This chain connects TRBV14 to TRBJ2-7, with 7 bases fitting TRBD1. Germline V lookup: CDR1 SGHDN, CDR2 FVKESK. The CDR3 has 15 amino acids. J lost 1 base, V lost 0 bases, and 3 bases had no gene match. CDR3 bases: TGTGCCAGCAGCCAAGATACCAGGGGGTCCTACGAGCAGTACTTC. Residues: CASSQDTRGSYEQYF. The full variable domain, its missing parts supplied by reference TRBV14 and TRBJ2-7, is EAGVTQFPSHSVIEKGQTVTLRCDPISGHDNLYWYRRVMGKEIKFLLHFVKESKQDESGMPNNRFLAERTGGTYSTLKVQPAELEDSGVYFCASSQDTRGSYEQYFGPGTRLTVT.

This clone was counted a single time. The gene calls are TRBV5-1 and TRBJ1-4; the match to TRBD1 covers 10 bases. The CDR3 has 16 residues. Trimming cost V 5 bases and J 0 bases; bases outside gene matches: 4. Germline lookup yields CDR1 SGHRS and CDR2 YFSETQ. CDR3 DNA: TGCGCCAGCAGTCCCGGGACAGGGGCAACTAATGAAAAACTGTTTTTT. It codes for CASSPGTGATNEKLFF. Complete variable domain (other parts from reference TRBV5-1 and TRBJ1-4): KAGVTQTPRYLIKTRGQQVTLSCSPISGHRSVSWYQQTPGQGLQFLFEYFSETQRNKGNFPGRFSGRQFSNSRSEMNVSTLELGDSALYLCASSPGTGATNEKLFFGSGTQLSVL.

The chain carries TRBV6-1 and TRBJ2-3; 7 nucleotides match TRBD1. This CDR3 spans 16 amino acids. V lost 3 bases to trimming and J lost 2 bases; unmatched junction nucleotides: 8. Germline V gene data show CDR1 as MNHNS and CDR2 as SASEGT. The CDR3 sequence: CASSDWTGTLTDTQYF. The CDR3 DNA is TGTGCCAGCAGTGATTGGACAGGAACTCTCACAGATACGCAGTATTTT.

CDR3 in DNA: TGCGCCAGCAGCCAAGATACCTATCGCGGGCAGACTTACAATGAGCAGTTCTTC. Translation: CASSQDTYRGQTYNEQFF. This sequence joins TRBV4-3 and TRBJ2-1; D might be TRBD2 (5 bases). CDR1 and CDR2 (germline): LGHNA, YSLEER. The CDR3 sequence is 18 residues long. V lost 0 bases and J lost 4, with 19 bases in between.